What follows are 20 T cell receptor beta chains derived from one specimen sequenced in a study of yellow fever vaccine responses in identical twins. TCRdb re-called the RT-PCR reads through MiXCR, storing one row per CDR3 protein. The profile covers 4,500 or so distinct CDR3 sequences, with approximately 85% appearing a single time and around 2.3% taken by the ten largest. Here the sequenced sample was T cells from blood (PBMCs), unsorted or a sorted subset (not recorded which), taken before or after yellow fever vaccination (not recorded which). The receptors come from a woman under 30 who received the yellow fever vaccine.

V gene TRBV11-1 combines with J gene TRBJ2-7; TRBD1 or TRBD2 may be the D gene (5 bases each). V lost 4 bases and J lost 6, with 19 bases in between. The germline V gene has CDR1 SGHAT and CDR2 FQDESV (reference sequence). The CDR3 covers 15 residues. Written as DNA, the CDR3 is TGTGCCAGCAGCTCTACCATGGGGGATGGTGGCGAGCAGTACTTC. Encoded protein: CASSSTMGDGGEQYF.

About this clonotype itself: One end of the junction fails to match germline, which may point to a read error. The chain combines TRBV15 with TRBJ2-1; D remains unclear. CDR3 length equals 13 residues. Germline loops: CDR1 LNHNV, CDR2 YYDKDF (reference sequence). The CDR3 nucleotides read TGTGCCACCAGCAGAAACTCGCTCAATGAGCAGTCCTTC. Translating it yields CATSRNSLNEQSF.

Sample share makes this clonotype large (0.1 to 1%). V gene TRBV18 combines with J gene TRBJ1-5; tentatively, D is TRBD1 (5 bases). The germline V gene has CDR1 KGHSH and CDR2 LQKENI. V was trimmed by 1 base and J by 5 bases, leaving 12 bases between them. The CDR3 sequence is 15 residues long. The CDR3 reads CASSPQGSWDQPQHF. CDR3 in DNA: TGTGCCAGCTCACCACAGGGGAGTTGGGATCAGCCCCAGCATTTT.

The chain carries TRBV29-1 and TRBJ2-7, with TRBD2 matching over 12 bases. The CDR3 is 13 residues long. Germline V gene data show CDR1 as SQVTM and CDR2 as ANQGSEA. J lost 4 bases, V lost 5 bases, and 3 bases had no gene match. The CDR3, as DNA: TGCAGCGTTCCTAGCGGGAGGGCTTACGAGCAGTACTTC. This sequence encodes CSVPSGRAYEQYF.

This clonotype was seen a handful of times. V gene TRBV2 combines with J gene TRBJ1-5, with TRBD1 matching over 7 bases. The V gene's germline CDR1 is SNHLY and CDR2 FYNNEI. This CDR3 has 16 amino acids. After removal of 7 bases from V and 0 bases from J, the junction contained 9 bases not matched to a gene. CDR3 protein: CASTRDSNYSNQPQHF. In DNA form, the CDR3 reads TGTGCCAGCACCCGGGACAGTAATTATAGCAATCAGCCCCAGCATTTT.

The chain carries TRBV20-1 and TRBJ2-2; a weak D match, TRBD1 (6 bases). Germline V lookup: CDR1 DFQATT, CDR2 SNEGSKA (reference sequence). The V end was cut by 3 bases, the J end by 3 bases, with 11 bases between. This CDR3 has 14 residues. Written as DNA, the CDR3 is TGCAGTGCTAGGGGGGCGTCGGACACCGGGGAGCTGTTTTTT. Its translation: CSARGASDTGELFF.

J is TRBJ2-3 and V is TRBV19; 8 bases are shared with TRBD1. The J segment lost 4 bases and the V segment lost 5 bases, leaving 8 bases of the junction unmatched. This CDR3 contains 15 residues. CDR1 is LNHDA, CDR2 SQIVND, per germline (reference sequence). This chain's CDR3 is CASSGSDRESDTQYF. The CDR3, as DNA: TGTGCCAGTAGTGGATCGGACAGGGAATCAGATACGCAGTATTTT.

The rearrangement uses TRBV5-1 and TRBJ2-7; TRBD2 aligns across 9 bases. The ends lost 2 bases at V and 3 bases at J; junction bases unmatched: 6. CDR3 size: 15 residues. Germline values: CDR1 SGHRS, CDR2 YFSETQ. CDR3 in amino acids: CASSFGPAGGYEQYF. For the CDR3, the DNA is TGCGCCAGCAGCTTCGGTCCAGCGGGGGGCTACGAGCAGTACTTC. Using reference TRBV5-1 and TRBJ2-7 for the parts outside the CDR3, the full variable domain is KAGVTQTPRYLIKTRGQQVTLSCSPISGHRSVSWYQQTPGQGLQFLFEYFSETQRNKGNFPGRFSGRQFSNSRSEMNVSTLELGDSALYLCASSFGPAGGYEQYFGPGTRLTVT.

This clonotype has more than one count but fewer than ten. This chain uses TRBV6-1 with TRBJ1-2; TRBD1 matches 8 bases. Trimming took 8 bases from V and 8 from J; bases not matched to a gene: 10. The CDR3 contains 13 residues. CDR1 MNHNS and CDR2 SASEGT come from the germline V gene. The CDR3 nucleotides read TGTGCCAGCGGCACACCAGGGGGCCAGGGCTACACCTTC. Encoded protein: CASGTPGGQGYTF.

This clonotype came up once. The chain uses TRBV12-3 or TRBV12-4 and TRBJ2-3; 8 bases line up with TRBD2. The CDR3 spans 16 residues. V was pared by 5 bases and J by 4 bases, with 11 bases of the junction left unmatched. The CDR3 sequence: CASSGPGGRFADTQYF. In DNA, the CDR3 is TGTGCCAGCAGTGGACCTGGCGGGAGGTTCGCAGATACGCAGTATTTT.

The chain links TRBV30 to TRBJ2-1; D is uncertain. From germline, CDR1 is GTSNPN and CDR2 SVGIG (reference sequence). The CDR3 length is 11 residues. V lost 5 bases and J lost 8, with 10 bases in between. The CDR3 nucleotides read TGTGCCTGGGGCCGAAACCATGAGCAGTTCTTC. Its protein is CAWGRNHEQFF.

The CDR3 spells CASSPTRGGLGNQPQHF. The CDR3 DNA reads as TGTGCCAGCAGCCCAACAAGGGGGGGTTTAGGCAATCAGCCCCAGCATTTT. The chain has TRBV11-2 and TRBJ1-5; a weak D match, TRBD1 (6 bases). V was shortened by 5 bases and J by 2 bases, with 19 bases between the two germline ends. The germline CDR1 and CDR2 sequences are SGHAT and FQNNGV. The CDR3 has 17 amino acids.

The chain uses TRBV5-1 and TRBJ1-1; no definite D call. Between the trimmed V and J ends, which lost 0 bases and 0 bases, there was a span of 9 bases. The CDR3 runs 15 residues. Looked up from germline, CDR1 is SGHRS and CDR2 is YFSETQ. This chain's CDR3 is CASSLAGSMNTEAFF. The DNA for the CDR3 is TGCGCCAGCAGCTTGGCCGGATCTATGAACACTGAAGCTTTCTTT.

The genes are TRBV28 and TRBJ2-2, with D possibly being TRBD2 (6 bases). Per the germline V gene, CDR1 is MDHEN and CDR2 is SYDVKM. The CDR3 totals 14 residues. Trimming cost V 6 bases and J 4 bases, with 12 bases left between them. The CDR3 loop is CASSGGPGTGELFF. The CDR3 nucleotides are TGTGCCAGCAGCGGAGGGCCCGGCACCGGGGAGCTGTTTTTT.

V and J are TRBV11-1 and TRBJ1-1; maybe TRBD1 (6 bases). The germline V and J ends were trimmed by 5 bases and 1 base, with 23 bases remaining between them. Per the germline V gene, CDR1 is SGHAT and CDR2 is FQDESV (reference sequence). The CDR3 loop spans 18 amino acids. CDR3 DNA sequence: TGTGCCAGCAGCACCGGAAGGCGCGGACAGACACGGAACACTGAAGCTTTCTTT. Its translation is CASSTGRRGQTRNTEAFF.

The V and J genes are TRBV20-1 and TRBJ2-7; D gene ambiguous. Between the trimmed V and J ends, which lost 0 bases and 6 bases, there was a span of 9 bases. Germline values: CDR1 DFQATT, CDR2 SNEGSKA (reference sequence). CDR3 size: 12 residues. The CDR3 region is CSARERTLEQYF. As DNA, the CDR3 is TGCAGTGCTAGAGAAAGGACCCTCGAGCAGTACTTC.

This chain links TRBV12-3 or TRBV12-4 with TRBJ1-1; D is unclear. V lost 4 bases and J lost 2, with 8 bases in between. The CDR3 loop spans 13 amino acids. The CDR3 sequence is CASSSRFNTEAFF. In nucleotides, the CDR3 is TGTGCCAGCAGTTCCCGATTCAACACTGAAGCTTTCTTT.

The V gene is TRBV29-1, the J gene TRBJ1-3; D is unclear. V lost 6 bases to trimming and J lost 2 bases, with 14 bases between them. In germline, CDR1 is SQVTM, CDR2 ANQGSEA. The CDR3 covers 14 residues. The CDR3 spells CSVVFSTAGNTIYF. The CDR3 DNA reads TGCAGCGTCGTCTTCAGCACGGCTGGAAACACCATATATTTT. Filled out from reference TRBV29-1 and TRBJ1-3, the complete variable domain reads SAVISQKPSRDICQRGTSLTIQCQVDSQVTMMFWYRQQPGQSLTLIATANQGSEATYESGFVIDKFPISRPNLTFSTLTVSNMSPEDSSIYLCSVVFSTAGNTIYFGEGSWLTVV.

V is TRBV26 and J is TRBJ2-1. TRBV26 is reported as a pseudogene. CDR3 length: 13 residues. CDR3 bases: TGTGCCAGCAGTTCCTCCTTAAACAATGAGCAGTTCTTC. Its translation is CASSSSLNNEQFF.

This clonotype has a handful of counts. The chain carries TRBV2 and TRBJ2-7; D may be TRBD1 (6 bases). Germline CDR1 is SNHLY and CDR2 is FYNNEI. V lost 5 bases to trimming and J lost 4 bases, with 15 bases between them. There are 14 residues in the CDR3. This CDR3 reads CASSFGGFRYEQYF. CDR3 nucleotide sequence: TGTGCCAGCAGTTTTGGGGGCTTTAGGTACGAGCAGTACTTC.